Below, 21 T cell receptor beta chains from the same sample are listed, as sequenced in a study of T cells after somatic rescue of genetic block (dated by TCRdb to 2020 to 2022). The protocol used for the library was the immunoSEQ multiplex PCR assay. TCRdb mirrors the immuneACCESS table, restricted to in-frame sequences. Some clones are absent from its copies; in checked studies, under half trace to an unresolved V gene, and the reason for the others is unknown. In this sample the table shows 95,000 to 120,000 clones, 75% to 95% of which occur a single time. The top ten clones comprise about 1.5% of the sample. The source material was peripheral blood mononuclear cells (PBMCs). The source of these receptors is a woman aged 18-30 years.

In its sample, this clone was seen once. V and J are TRBV7-3 and TRBJ2-7; tentatively, D is TRBD1 (6 bases). This CDR3 has 14 residues. In germline, CDR1 is SGHTA, CDR2 FQGTGA. Between the trimmed V and J ends, which lost 5 bases and 2 bases, there was a span of 13 bases. The CDR3 DNA reads TGTGCCAGCAGCGTCCGGACAGAACCCTACGAGCAGTACTTC. It yields the protein CASSVRTEPYEQYF.

The chain joins TRBV6-5 to TRBJ1-5; 10 nucleotides align to TRBD1. The CDR3 has 14 amino acids. Germline V gene data show CDR1 as MNHEY and CDR2 as SVGAGI. Trimming took 6 bases from V and 6 from J; bases not matched to a gene: 5. The CDR3 DNA reads as TGTGCCAGCAGCGGACAGGGGGGCGGTCAGCCCCAGCATTTT. Its translation is CASSGQGGGQPQHF.

The genes are TRBV11-2 and TRBJ2-7; no definite D call. V was shortened by 5 bases and J by 4 bases, with 12 bases between the two germline ends. Per germline, CDR1 SGHAT and CDR2 FQNNGV. The CDR3 loop spans 13 amino acids. The CDR3 loop reads CASSAVRSYEQYF. The CDR3 nucleotides read TGTGCCAGCAGCGCAGTCAGATCTTACGAGCAGTACTTC.

This chain connects TRBV10-2 to TRBJ2-3, with 14 positions matching TRBD2. There are 15 residues in the CDR3. With 9 bases clipped from V and 3 bases from J, the junction kept 5 bases outside the gene matches. The V gene's germline CDR1 is WSHSY and CDR2 SAAADI. In nucleotides, the CDR3 is TGCGCCAGTATGACTAGCGGGGGGGGGACAGATACGCAGTATTTT. Translating gives CASMTSGGGTDTQYF.

The V and J genes are TRBV6-1 and TRBJ2-4; TRBD2 matches at 8 bases. The CDR3 is made up of 15 amino acids. Germline values: CDR1 MNHNS, CDR2 SASEGT. The J segment lost 3 bases and the V segment lost 6 bases, leaving 7 bases of the junction unmatched. The CDR3 protein is CASSGAGANKNIQYF. In nucleotides, the CDR3 is TGTGCCAGCAGCGGAGCGGGGGCCAACAAAAACATTCAGTACTTC.

This chain's CDR3 is CASSFDAYEQYF. CDR3 DNA sequence: TGTGCCAGCAGTTTTGACGCCTACGAGCAGTACTTC. The chain has TRBV6-5 and TRBJ2-7; D is ambiguous. The germline gives CDR1 MNHEY, CDR2 SVGAGI. Trimming removed 4 bases from V and 2 bases from J, with 6 bases in between. CDR3 size: 12 residues.

The chain recombines TRBV28 with TRBJ1-2; D is unresolved. This CDR3 region has 13 residues. With 4 bases removed from V and 8 bases from J, the gap between germline ends came to 14 bases. Germline V gene sequence: CDR1 MDHEN, CDR2 SYDVKM. As DNA, the CDR3 is TGTGCCAGCAGTTCGCACGGCTTGGGAGGCTACACCTTC. It encodes CASSSHGLGGYTF.

This sequence joins TRBV9 and TRBJ2-2; D gene uncertain. Germline CDR1 reads SGDLS; CDR2 reads YYNGEE. The CDR3 consists of 15 residues. V was shortened by 0 bases and J by 6 bases, with 12 bases between the two germline ends. CDR3 in amino acids: CASSVGSLSSGELFF. The CDR3 DNA follows: TGTGCCAGCAGCGTAGGAAGTCTCTCTTCCGGGGAGCTGTTTTTT.

This clone was recorded once. V is TRBV18 and J is TRBJ2-2; 8 bases fit TRBD2. This CDR3 is 17 amino acids long. The V segment lost 3 bases and the J segment 2 bases; nucleotides outside the gene matches: 8. Germline V gene lookup returns CDR1 KGHSH and CDR2 LQKENI. Here the CDR3 reads CASSPRRGATNTGELFF. CDR3 bases: TGTGCCAGCTCACCGCGGCGGGGGGCGACCAACACCGGGGAGCTGTTTTTT.

The chain is built from TRBV2 and TRBJ2-7; 8 positions match TRBD1. The CDR3 length is 13 residues. Per the germline V gene, CDR1 is SNHLY and CDR2 is FYNNEI. Unmatched junction bases numbered 8, after V lost 8 bases and J lost 5 bases. CDR3 loop: CASLRQGSHEQYF. CDR3 in DNA: TGTGCCAGCCTCAGACAGGGGAGCCACGAGCAGTACTTC.

V and J are TRBV11-2 and TRBJ1-4; no clear D. The CDR3 is 16 residues long. Germline V gene data show CDR1 as SGHAT and CDR2 as FQNNGV. Trimming removed 3 bases at V and 3 bases at J, with 14 bases between. The CDR3 loop reads CASSFGHRVANEKLFF. The CDR3 DNA reads as TGTGCCAGCAGCTTTGGCCACAGAGTGGCTAATGAAAAACTGTTTTTT. Variable domain in full (rest from reference TRBV11-2 and TRBJ1-4): EAGVAQSPRYKIIEKRQSVAFWCNPISGHATLYWYQQILGQGPKLLIQFQNNGVVDDSQLPKDRFSAERLKGVDSTLKIQPAKLEDSAVYLCASSFGHRVANEKLFFGSGTQLSVL.

The chain links TRBV5-6 to TRBJ1-5, with D uncertain. Germline CDR1 and CDR2: SGHDT and YYEEEE. V lost 0 bases to trimming and J lost 8 bases, with 9 bases between them. This CDR3 is 13 amino acids long. The CDR3 coding sequence is TGTGCCAGCAGCTTGGCCAAAAGTAAGCCCCAGCATTTT. Translation gives CASSLAKSKPQHF.

The CDR3 nucleotides are TGTGCCAGCAGTGGGGGGGAGGGCTCCTACAATGAGCAGTTCTTC. This translates into CASSGGEGSYNEQFF. V and J are TRBV6-1 and TRBJ2-1, with 7 bases aligning to TRBD2. The CDR3 totals 15 residues. Losses at the gene ends were 4 bases for V and 0 bases for J; bases not matched to a gene: 3. Germline V lookup: CDR1 MNHNS, CDR2 SASEGT.

The J gene is TRBJ1-2, the V gene TRBV19; 7 bases are shared with TRBD1. Germline V gene sequence: CDR1 LNHDA, CDR2 SQIVND (reference sequence). The CDR3 has 14 residues. V lost 5 bases to trimming and J lost 3 bases; unmatched junction nucleotides: 6. CDR3 sequence reads: CASSSTGQHYGYTF. As DNA, the CDR3 is TGTGCCAGTAGTTCCACGGGACAGCACTATGGCTACACCTTC.

This clone is a singleton in its sample. V usage is TRBV5-6 and J usage is TRBJ1-2, with 10 bases aligning to TRBD1. The J segment lost 8 bases and the V segment lost 4 bases, leaving 5 bases of the junction unmatched. The CDR3 extends over 13 amino acids. The V gene's germline CDR1 is SGHDT and CDR2 YYEEEE. The CDR3, as DNA: TGTGCCAGCAGCCCCGGGACAGGGGCGGGCTACACCTTC. Translated, it gives CASSPGTGAGYTF.

The chain links TRBV7-6 to TRBJ1-1; no definite D call. CDR1 is SGHVS, CDR2 FNYEAQ, per germline. The CDR3 runs to 13 residues. Trimming cost V 2 bases and J 3 bases, with 7 bases left between them. CDR3 protein: CASSLLVHTEAFF. The CDR3 DNA follows: TGTGCCAGCAGCTTATTAGTCCACACTGAAGCTTTCTTT.

The chain recombines TRBV6-5 with TRBJ1-1; tentatively, D is TRBD1 (5 bases). The CDR3 runs to 14 residues. The V gene lost 0 bases and the J gene lost 10 bases, with 15 bases spanning the gap. Looked up from germline, CDR1 is MNHEY and CDR2 is SVGAGI. CDR3 amino acids: CASSYSQGSPGAFF. The CDR3 DNA follows: TGTGCCAGCAGTTACTCTCAGGGAAGCCCCGGAGCTTTCTTT.

V usage is TRBV30 and J usage is TRBJ1-3; D gene uncertain. Germline V gene data show CDR1 as GTSNPN and CDR2 as SVGIG (reference sequence). V lost 5 bases to trimming and J lost 2 bases, with 13 bases between them. The CDR3 totals 14 residues. The CDR3 bases are TGTGCCTGGGCCCGGGGAGCGGCTGGAAACACCATATATTTT. The encoded protein is CAWARGAAGNTIYF.

This chain links TRBV9 with TRBJ2-7, with a tentative D call TRBD2 (5 bases). Germline CDR1 is SGDLS and CDR2 is YYNGEE. This CDR3 comprises 14 residues. Trimming removed 0 bases from V and 0 bases from J, with 7 bases in between. CDR3 DNA: TGTGCCAGCAGCGTAGGGGAGAGCTCCTACGAGCAGTACTTC. This encodes CASSVGESSYEQYF.

The rearrangement links TRBV18 to TRBJ2-7, with 10 nucleotides matching TRBD1. The germline V gene has CDR1 KGHSH and CDR2 LQKENI. The CDR3 has 16 amino acids. V was pared by 0 bases and J by 7 bases, with 9 bases of the junction left unmatched. CDR3 region: CASSPPTTGGRGEQYF. CDR3 sequence (DNA): TGTGCCAGCTCACCACCGACGACAGGGGGCCGTGGAGAGCAGTACTTC.

This chain links TRBV5-6 with TRBJ2-1, with 8 bases lining up with TRBD2. Germline CDR1 is SGHDT and CDR2 is YYEEEE. V shed 5 bases and J 10 bases; nucleotides not matched to a gene: 14. CDR3 size: 15 residues. CDR3 sequence reads: CASSPAGGAVSEQFF. CDR3 nucleotide sequence: TGTGCCAGCAGTCCAGCCGGGGGGGCTGTCAGCGAGCAGTTCTTC.